This T cell receptor beta chain was found in a study of blood T cell repertoires in COVID-19. About the study: PBMCs, B-cell-depleted T cells, or T cells provided the cDNA or gDNA that made up the material.

This CDR3 comprises 14 residues. Deletions cut 3 bases from V and 0 bases from J, with 9 bases between. CDR1 is SGHRS, CDR2 YFSETQ, per germline. Sequencing used immunoSEQ multiplex PCR; TCRdb keeps in-frame clones, though not all of them. Of approximately 40,000 clones listed, around 90% are singletons. V usage is TRBV5-1 and J usage is TRBJ1-1; D uncertain. Sequences were obtained from peripheral blood. The source of this sequence is a man between 60 and 70 years old with acute or convalescent COVID-19. The CDR3 DNA reads TGCGCCAGCAGCTCTGAACTCCTGAACACTGAAGCTTTCTTT. This gives the protein CASSSELLNTEAFF.